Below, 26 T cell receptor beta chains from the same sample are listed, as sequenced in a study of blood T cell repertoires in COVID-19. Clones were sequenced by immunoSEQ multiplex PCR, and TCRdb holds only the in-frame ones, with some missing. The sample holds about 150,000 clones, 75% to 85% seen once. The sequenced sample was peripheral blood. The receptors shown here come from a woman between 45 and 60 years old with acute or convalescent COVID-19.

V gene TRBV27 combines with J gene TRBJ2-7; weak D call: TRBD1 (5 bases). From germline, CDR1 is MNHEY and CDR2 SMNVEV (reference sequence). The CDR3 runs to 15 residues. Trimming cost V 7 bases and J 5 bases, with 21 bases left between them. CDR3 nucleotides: TGTGCCAGCACGTCAATGACCCAGGGAAAGAACGAGCAGTACTTC. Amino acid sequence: CASTSMTQGKNEQYF.

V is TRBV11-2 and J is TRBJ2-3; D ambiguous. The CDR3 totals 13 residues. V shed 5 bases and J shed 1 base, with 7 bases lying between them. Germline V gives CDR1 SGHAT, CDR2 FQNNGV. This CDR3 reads CASSVRGTDTQYF. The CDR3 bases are TGTGCCAGCAGCGTCCGGGGCACAGATACGCAGTATTTT.

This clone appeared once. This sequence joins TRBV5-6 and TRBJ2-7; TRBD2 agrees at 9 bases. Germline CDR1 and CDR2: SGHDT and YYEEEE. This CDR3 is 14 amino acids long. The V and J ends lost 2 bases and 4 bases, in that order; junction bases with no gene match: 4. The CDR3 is CASSFAGGLYEQYF. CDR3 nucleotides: TGTGCCAGCAGCTTCGCGGGGGGGCTATACGAGCAGTACTTC.

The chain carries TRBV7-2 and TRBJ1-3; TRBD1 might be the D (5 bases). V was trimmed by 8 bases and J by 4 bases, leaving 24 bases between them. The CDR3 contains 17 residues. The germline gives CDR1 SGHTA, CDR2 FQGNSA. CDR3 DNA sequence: TGTGCCAGCGGAAATGGGGGGAGGACCCGGCTAGGAAACACCATATATTTT. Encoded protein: CASGNGGRTRLGNTIYF. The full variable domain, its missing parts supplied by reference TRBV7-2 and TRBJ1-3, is GAGVSQSPSNKVTEKGKDVELRCDPISGHTALYWYRQSLGQGLEFLIYFQGNSAPDKSGLPSDRFSAERTGGSVSTLTIQRTQQEDSAVYLCASGNGGRTRLGNTIYFGEGSWLTVV.

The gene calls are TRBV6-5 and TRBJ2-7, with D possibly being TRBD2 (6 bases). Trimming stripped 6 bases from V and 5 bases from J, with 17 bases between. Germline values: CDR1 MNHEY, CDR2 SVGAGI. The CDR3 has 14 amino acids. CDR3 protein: CASSQGLTLNEQYF. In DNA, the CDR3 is TGTGCCAGCAGCCAGGGACTCACACTCAACGAGCAGTACTTC.

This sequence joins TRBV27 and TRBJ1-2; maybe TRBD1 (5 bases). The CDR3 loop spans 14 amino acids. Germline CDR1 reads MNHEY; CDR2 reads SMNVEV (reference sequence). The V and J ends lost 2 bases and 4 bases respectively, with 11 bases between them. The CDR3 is CASSLKGFSYGYTF. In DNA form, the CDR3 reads TGTGCCAGCAGTTTAAAGGGGTTTTCCTATGGCTACACCTTC.

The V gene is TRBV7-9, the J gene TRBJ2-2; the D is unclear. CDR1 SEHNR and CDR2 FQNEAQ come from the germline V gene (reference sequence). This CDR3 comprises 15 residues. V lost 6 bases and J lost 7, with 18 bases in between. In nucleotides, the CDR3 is TGTGCCAGCAGACTCTATCTAGAGGTCGGCGGGGAGCTGTTTTTT. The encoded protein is CASRLYLEVGGELFF.

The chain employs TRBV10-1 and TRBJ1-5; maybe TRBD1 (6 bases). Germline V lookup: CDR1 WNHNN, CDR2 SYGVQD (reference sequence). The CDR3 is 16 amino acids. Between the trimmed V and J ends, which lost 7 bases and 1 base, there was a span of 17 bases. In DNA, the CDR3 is TGCGCCAGCATTTCAGGGGTGGGCGAGAGCAATCAGCCCCAGCATTTT. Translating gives CASISGVGESNQPQHF.

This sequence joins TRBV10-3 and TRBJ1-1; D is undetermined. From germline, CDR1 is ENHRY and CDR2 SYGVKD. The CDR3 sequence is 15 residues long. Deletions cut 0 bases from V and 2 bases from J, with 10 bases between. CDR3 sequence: CAISESPPRNTEAFF. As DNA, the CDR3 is TGTGCCATCAGTGAGTCCCCCCCCAGAAACACTGAAGCTTTCTTT.

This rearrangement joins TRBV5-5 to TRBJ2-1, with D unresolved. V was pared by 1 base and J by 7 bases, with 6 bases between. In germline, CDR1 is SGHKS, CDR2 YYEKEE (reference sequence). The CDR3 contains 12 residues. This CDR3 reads CASSLSRNEQFF. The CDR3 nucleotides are TGTGCCAGCAGCTTGTCCAGAAATGAGCAGTTCTTC.

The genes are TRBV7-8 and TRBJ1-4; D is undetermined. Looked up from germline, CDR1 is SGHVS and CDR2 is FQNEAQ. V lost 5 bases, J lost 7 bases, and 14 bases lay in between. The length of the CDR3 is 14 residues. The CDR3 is CASSPGSNLEKLFF. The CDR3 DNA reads TGTGCCAGCAGCCCGGGGTCTAACCTTGAAAAACTGTTTTTT.

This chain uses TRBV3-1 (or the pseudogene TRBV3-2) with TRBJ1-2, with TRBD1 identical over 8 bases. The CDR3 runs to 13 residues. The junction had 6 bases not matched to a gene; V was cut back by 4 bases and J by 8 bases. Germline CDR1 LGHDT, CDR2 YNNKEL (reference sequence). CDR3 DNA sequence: TGTGCCAGCAGCCCCAGGGGGCCGGGGGGCTACACCTTC. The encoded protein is CASSPRGPGGYTF.

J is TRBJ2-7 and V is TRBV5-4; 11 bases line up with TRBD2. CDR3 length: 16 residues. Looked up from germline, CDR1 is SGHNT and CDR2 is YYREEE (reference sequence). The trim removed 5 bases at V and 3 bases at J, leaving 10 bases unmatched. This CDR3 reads CASRSAPGLADYEQYF. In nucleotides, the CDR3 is TGTGCCAGCAGGTCTGCCCCGGGACTAGCGGACTACGAGCAGTACTTC.

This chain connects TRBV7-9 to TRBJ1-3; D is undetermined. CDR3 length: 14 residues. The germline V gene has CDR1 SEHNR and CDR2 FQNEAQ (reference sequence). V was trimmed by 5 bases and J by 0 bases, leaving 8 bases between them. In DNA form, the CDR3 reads TGTGCCAGCAGCCCTACGAGCTCTGGAAACACCATATATTTT. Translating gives CASSPTSSGNTIYF.

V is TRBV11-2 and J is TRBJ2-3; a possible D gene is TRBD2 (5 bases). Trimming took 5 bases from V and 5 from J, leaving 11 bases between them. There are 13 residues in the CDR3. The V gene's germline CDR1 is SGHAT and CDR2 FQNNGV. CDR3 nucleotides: TGTGCCAGCAGCCACGAACTAGTAGATACGCAGTATTTT. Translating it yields CASSHELVDTQYF.

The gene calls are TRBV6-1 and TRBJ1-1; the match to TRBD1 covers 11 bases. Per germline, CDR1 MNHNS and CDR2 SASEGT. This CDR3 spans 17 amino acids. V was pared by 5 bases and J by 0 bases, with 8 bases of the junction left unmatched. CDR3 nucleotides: TGTGCCAGCAGTAAAGGGACAGGGGGTAGTCTGAACACTGAAGCTTTCTTT. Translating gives CASSKGTGGSLNTEAFF.

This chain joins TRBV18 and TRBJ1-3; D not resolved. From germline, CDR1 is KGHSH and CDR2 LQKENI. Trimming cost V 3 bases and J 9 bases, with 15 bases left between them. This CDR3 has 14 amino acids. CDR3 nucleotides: TGTGCCAGCTCACCTGCGACCCGGGGTGGCACCATATATTTT. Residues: CASSPATRGGTIYF.

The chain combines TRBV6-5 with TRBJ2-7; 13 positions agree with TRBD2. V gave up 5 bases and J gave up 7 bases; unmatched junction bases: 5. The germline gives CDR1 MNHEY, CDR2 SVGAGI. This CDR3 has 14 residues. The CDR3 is CASSRGLAGVEQYF. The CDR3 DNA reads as TGTGCCAGCAGTCGAGGACTAGCGGGGGTTGAGCAGTACTTC.

The CDR3 sequence is CASSSGLGEQYF. The CDR3 nucleotides are TGTGCCAGCAGCTCAGGGTTAGGCGAGCAGTACTTC. This chain uses TRBV7-6 with TRBJ2-7, with D possibly TRBD1 on 5 matching bases. CDR3 length equals 12 residues. V was shortened by 4 bases and J by 6 bases, with 10 bases between the two germline ends. Per germline, CDR1 SGHVS and CDR2 FNYEAQ.

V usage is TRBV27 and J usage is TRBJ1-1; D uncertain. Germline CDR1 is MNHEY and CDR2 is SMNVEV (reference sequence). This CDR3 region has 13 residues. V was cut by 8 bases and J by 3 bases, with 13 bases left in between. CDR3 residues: CASGIGPHTEAFF. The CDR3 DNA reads TGTGCCAGCGGAATTGGGCCACACACTGAAGCTTTCTTT.

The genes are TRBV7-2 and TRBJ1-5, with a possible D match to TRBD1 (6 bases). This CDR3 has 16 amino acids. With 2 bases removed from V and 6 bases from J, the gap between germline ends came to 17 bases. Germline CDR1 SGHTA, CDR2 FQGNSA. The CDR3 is CASSLSLSSGAQPQHF. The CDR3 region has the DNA TGTGCCAGCAGCTTAAGTCTATCTTCAGGGGCTCAGCCCCAGCATTTT.

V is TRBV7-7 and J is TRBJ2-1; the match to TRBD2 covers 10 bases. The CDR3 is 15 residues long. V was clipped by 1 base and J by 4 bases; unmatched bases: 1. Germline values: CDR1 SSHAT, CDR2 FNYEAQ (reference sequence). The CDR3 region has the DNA TGTGCCAGCAGCTTAGGGACTAGCGGATACAATGAGCAGTTCTTC. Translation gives CASSLGTSGYNEQFF.

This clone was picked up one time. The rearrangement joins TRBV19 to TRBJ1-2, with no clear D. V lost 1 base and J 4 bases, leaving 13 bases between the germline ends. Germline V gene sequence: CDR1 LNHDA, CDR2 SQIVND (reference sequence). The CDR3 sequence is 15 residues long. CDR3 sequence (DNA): TGTGCCAGTAGTATAGGCGGGCCAGGCGTCTATGGCTACACCTTC. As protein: CASSIGGPGVYGYTF.

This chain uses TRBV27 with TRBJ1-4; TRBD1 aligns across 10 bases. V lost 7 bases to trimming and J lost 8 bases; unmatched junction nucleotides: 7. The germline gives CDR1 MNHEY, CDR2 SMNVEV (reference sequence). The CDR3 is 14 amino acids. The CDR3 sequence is CASTWTGGGEKLFF. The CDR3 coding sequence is TGTGCCAGCACTTGGACAGGGGGTGGAGAAAAACTGTTTTTT. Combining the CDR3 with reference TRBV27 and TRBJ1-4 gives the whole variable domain EAQVTQNPRYLITVTGKKLTVTCSQNMNHEYMSWYRQDPGLGLRQIYYSMNVEVTDKGDVPEGYKVSRKEKRNFPLILESPSPNQTSLYFCASTWTGGGEKLFFGSGTQLSVL.

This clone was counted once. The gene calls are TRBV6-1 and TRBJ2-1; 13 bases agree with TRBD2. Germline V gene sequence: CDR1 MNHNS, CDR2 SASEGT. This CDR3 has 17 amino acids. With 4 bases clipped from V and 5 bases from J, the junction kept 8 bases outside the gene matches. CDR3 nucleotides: TGTGCCAGCAGTGCTATACTAGCGGGGGGGCCGGACAATGAGCAGTTCTTC. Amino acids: CASSAILAGGPDNEQFF.

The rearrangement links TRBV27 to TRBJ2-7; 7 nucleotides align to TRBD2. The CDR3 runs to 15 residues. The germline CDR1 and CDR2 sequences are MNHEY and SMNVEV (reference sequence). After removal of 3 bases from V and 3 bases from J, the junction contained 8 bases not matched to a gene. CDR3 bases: TGTGCCAGCAGTTTTGGGCGGGGGACTTTCTACGAGCAGTACTTC. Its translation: CASSFGRGTFYEQYF.